This passage covers 3 T cell receptor beta chains from one sample sequenced in a study of blood T cell repertoires in COVID-19 (dated by TCRdb to 2018 to 2021). The receptor library was made with the immunoSEQ multiplex PCR assay. TCRdb carries this immuneACCESS record with in-frame sequences only. Its versions omit some clonotypes, under half of them owing to an unresolved V gene in the studies checked, with the rest unexplained. For this sample the table gives some 300,000 clones, of which 75% to 90% were detected only once. The biggest ten clones account for 1.5% to 2% of the sample. Sequenced input: PBMCs or T cells enriched from blood (not recorded which). The receptors derive from a woman between 40 and 50 years old who had recovered from COVID-19.

The rearrangement uses TRBV19 and TRBJ1-1; D perhaps matches TRBD1 (6 bases). V lost 6 bases and J lost 6, with 17 bases in between. This CDR3 is 14 amino acids long. Germline values: CDR1 LNHDA, CDR2 SQIVND (reference sequence). The CDR3 is CASRSQQGAAEAFF. The CDR3 DNA sequence: TGTGCCAGTAGGTCACAACAGGGTGCGGCTGAAGCTTTCTTT.

V is TRBV5-6 and J is TRBJ1-5, with D possibly TRBD1 on 6 matching bases. The CDR3 is made up of 15 amino acids. The germline V and J ends were trimmed by 2 bases and 0 bases, with 9 bases remaining between them. The germline V gene encodes CDR1 SGHDT and CDR2 YYEEEE. This CDR3 reads CASSLTGNSNQPQHF. The CDR3 coding sequence is TGTGCCAGCAGCTTAACAGGGAATAGCAATCAGCCCCAGCATTTT.

The chain employs TRBV20-1 and TRBJ1-1; a weak D match, TRBD1 (5 bases). This CDR3 is built from 13 residues. V lost 3 bases and J 5 bases, leaving 13 bases between the germline ends. CDR1 DFQATT and CDR2 SNEGSKA come from the germline V gene (reference sequence). The DNA of the CDR3 is TGCAGTGCTAGTAACAGGCCTGGAACTGAAGCTTTCTTT. As protein: CSASNRPGTEAFF.